Listed below are T cell receptor beta chains from one sample, sequenced in a study of identical twins. TCRdb itself ran the 5' RACE reads through MiXCR, one entry per CDR3 protein. The sample yields 1.5 million to 2 million distinct CDR3 sequences, 25% to 35% seen once. The sequenced sample consisted of cord blood. These receptors came from a newborn girl in good health. CDR3s include the opening cysteine and the closing phenylalanine or tryptophan. The D gene is left open where the match is weak. Rows give clone size only sometimes, using once, few, many, or a class for an expanded clone.

d_gene,v_gene,abundance,j_gene,CDR3aa,CDR3nt
TRBD2,TRBV5-1,-,TRBJ2-7,CASSLDSGGAYNEQYF,TGCGCCAGCAGCTTGGATTCGGGAGGGGCCTACAATGAGCAGTACTTC
-,TRBV27,-,TRBJ2-7,CASSPILDYEQYF,TGTGCCAGCAGTCCGATACTAGACTACGAGCAGTACTTC
-,TRBV27,-,TRBJ1-2,CASSLRLGYGYTF,TGTGCCAGCAGTTTGAGGTTGGGCTATGGCTACACCTTC
TRBD1,TRBV4-2,-,TRBJ1-1,CASSQEGQGTEAFF,TGTGCCAGCAGCCAAGAGGGACAGGGCACTGAAGCTTTCTTT
-,TRBV12-3/TRBV12-4,once,TRBJ2-1,CASSFGATQFF,TGTGCCAGCAGTTTTGGTGCGACCCAGTTCTTC
TRBD2,TRBV2,few,TRBJ2-1,CATMGGMGLGNEQFF,TGTGCCACCATGGGGGGGATGGGGTTGGGCAATGAGCAGTTCTTC
-,TRBV4-1,-,TRBJ1-5,CASSQVDGHQPQHF,TGCGCCAGCAGCCAAGTTGACGGGCATCAGCCCCAGCATTTT
-,TRBV7-2,many,TRBJ2-3,CASSRLPPGTDTQYF,TGTGCCAGCAGCAGACTACCACCTGGCACAGATACGCAGTATTTT
TRBD2,TRBV20-1,-,TRBJ2-1,CSALPLLAGGYNEQFF,TGCAGTGCCCTCCCGTTACTAGCGGGAGGTTACAATGAGCAGTTCTTC
TRBD1,TRBV6-5,few,TRBJ1-6,CASSYETGRSSYNSPLHF,TGTGCCAGCAGTTACGAGACAGGGAGGAGCTCCTATAATTCACCCCTCCACTTT
TRBD1,TRBV5-5,-,TRBJ2-4,CASSLAPDRASPMQYF,TGTGCCAGCAGCTTGGCCCCGGACAGGGCCAGCCCCATGCAGTACTTC
TRBD1,TRBV4-1,-,TRBJ1-5,CASSPGQGGSNQPQHF,TGCGCCAGCAGCCCCGGACAGGGAGGAAGCAATCAGCCCCAGCATTTT
TRBD1,TRBV12-3/TRBV12-4,few,TRBJ1-1,CASSLAGQGADTEAFF,TGTGCCAGCAGTTTAGCAGGACAGGGGGCGGACACTGAAGCTTTCTTT
-,TRBV20-1,-,TRBJ2-5,CSASSPLLDALQETQYF,TGCAGTGCTAGTAGCCCACTACTAGATGCTCTCCAAGAGACCCAGTACTTC
-,TRBV28,few,TRBJ2-3,CASSPPDYRNTDTQYF,TGTGCCAGCAGTCCCCCGGACTACCGTAACACAGATACGCAGTATTTT
TRBD1,TRBV5-6,few,TRBJ1-1,CASSYRETGGAFF,TGTGCCAGCAGCTATCGCGAGACAGGGGGAGCTTTCTTT
-,TRBV6-6,-,TRBJ2-7,CASSYAPGYEQYF,TGTGCCAGCAGTTACGCACCCGGATACGAGCAGTACTTC
TRBD2,TRBV5-1,-,TRBJ2-1,CASGGLAGHNEQFF,TGCGCCAGCGGAGGACTAGCGGGACACAATGAGCAGTTCTTC
TRBD2,TRBV20-1,-,TRBJ2-5,CSASRGLATYNEQYF,TGCAGTGCTAGTCGGGGACTAGCGACGTACAATGAGCAGTACTTC
TRBD2,TRBV10-1,few,TRBJ2-3,CASSESTVLAGGDTQYF,TGCGCCAGCAGTGAGTCGACGGTGCTAGCGGGGGGAGATACGCAGTATTTT
-,TRBV29-1,-,TRBJ2-1,CSVGRGSGGNEQFF,TGCAGCGTTGGTAGGGGGAGTGGTGGCAATGAGCAGTTCTTC
TRBD2,TRBV9,-,TRBJ2-1,CASGVVAGSLNEQFF,TGTGCCAGCGGCGTAGTAGCGGGATCCCTAAATGAGCAGTTCTTC
-,TRBV5-1,-,TRBJ2-7,CASSLRIVYPHEQYF,TGCGCCAGCAGCTTGCGGATAGTCTACCCTCACGAGCAGTACTTC
-,TRBV6-1,few,TRBJ1-5,CASRGPGGNQPQHF,TGTGCCAGCAGGGGACCTGGGGGCAATCAGCCCCAGCATTTT
-,TRBV10-3,few,TRBJ1-1,CAISDSANTEAFF,TGTGCCATCAGTGATTCGGCGAACACTGAAGCTTTCTTT
-,TRBV7-7,few,TRBJ2-1,CASSLGIGFNEQFF,TGTGCTAGCAGCTTAGGTATCGGGTTCAATGAGCAGTTCTTC
-,TRBV11-2,-,TRBJ1-1,CASSTLSGQIEAFF,TGTGCCAGCAGCACCCTATCCGGGCAGATTGAAGCTTTCTTT
TRBD1,TRBV2,-,TRBJ2-1,CASISDWDRGFNEQFF,TGTGCCAGCATCTCTGACTGGGACAGGGGCTTTAATGAGCAGTTCTTC
-,TRBV28,few,TRBJ1-3,CASSLVGSSGNTIYF,TGTGCCAGCAGTTTAGTCGGGTCCTCTGGAAACACCATATATTTT
TRBD2,TRBV29-1,few,TRBJ2-7,CSVGGTSGRARNEQYF,TGCAGCGTTGGCGGGACTAGCGGGCGAGCACGCAATGAGCAGTACTTC
-,TRBV4-2,few,TRBJ2-1,CASSTLAYNEQFF,TGTGCCAGCAGCACCCTGGCCTACAATGAGCAGTTCTTC
-,TRBV25-1,few,TRBJ2-7,CASSRGTPYEQYF,TGTGCCAGCAGTCGGGGCACACCCTACGAGCAGTACTTC
TRBD2,TRBV12-3/TRBV12-4,-,TRBJ2-5,CASRQTSGATYGQYF,TGTGCCAGCAGGCAGACTAGCGGGGCAACCTACGGGCAGTACTTC
TRBD2,TRBV13,-,TRBJ2-1,CASSFPAGALDHEQFF,TGTGCCAGCAGCTTTCCAGCGGGGGCCCTCGACCATGAGCAGTTCTTC
-,TRBV25-1,few,TRBJ2-5,CASKGGAGETQYF,TGTGCCAGCAAAGGAGGGGCCGGAGAGACCCAGTACTTC
-,TRBV28,-,TRBJ2-4,CASSSRTLRYF,TGTGCCAGCAGTTCCCGGACACTACGGTACTTC
TRBD2,TRBV20-1,many,TRBJ2-3,CSAPTSVTDTQYF,TGCAGTGCGCCGACTAGCGTCACAGATACGCAGTATTTT
-,TRBV12-3/TRBV12-4,-,TRBJ2-2,CASRQGPTGELFF,TGTGCCAGCAGACAGGGTCCCACCGGGGAGCTGTTTTTT
TRBD1,TRBV6-5,-,TRBJ2-7,CASSYRGTGGNEQYF,TGTGCCAGCAGTTACCGGGGGACAGGAGGGAACGAGCAGTACTTC
TRBD2,TRBV12-5,-,TRBJ2-3,CASGLGGLAGDTQYF,TGTGCTAGTGGTTTGGGGGGACTAGCGGGAGATACGCAGTATTTT
TRBD2,TRBV4-1,few,TRBJ2-5,CASSHGPAGETQYF,TGCGCCAGCAGCCACGGACCAGCGGGGGAGACCCAGTACTTC
-,TRBV12-3/TRBV12-4,-,TRBJ2-5,CASSLATTSLRGRALEKETQYF,TGTGCCAGCAGTTTAGCCACTACGTCCCTGCGGGGGCGGGCGTTGGAGAAAGAGACCCAGTACTTC